This is a list of T cell receptor beta chains from one sample in a study of T cells in Graves' hyperthyroidism and ophthalmopathy. TCRdb re-analysed the multiplex PCR reads in MiXCR, keeping a single row per CDR3 protein. Found here are 530,000 or so distinct CDR3 sequences, roughly a sixth of them singletons; the top ten hold roughly 18%. Sequencing was performed on blood. The receptors come from a woman aged 18 to 35 with Graves' ophthalmopathy. Each CDR3 is given with its conserved first and last residue. The order of the fields is clone size, D gene, V gene, CDR3 length, J gene, CDR3 DNA, CDR3 protein. D genes are given only for firm matches. Rows may omit the clone size; those that give it use once, few, many or a size class.

clone size: -
D gene: TRBD1
V gene: TRBV9
CDR3 length: 16
J gene: TRBJ1-4
CDR3 DNA: TGTGCCAGCAGCGTGTCTGACAGGGCGGGAGGGGAAAAACTGTTTTTT
CDR3 protein: CASSVSDRAGGEKLFF

clone size: few
D gene: -
V gene: TRBV20-1
CDR3 length: 13
J gene: TRBJ2-5
CDR3 DNA: TGCAGTGCGGAGGGGGGGCTTCAAGAGACCCAGTACTTC
CDR3 protein: CSAEGGLQETQYF

clone size: -
D gene: -
V gene: TRBV6-1
CDR3 length: 15
J gene: TRBJ2-7
CDR3 DNA: TGTGCCAGCAGTGAGGCCTCTTCAGGTCCCTACGAGCAGTACTTC
CDR3 protein: CASSEASSGPYEQYF

clone size: many
D gene: TRBD1
V gene: TRBV7-8
CDR3 length: 15
J gene: TRBJ1-3
CDR3 DNA: TGTGCCAGCAGCTTAAGGGACAGGCGGGGAAACACCATATATTTT
CDR3 protein: CASSLRDRRGNTIYF

clone size: many
D gene: -
V gene: TRBV20-1
CDR3 length: 13
J gene: TRBJ2-5
CDR3 DNA: TGCAGTGCCCCAACCCAGTACCAAGAGACCCAGTACTTC
CDR3 protein: CSAPTQYQETQYF

clone size: few
D gene: -
V gene: TRBV5-1
CDR3 length: 15
J gene: TRBJ2-1
CDR3 DNA: TGCGCCAGCAGCTTGGCCGGGGGACTTGGCGATGAGCAGTTCTTC
CDR3 protein: CASSLAGGLGDEQFF

clone size: few
D gene: -
V gene: TRBV9
CDR3 length: 16
J gene: TRBJ2-3
CDR3 DNA: TGTGCCAGCAGCCGGACCATAAGGGATGAAACAGATACGCAGTATTTT
CDR3 protein: CASSRTIRDETDTQYF

clone size: -
D gene: -
V gene: TRBV2
CDR3 length: 15
J gene: TRBJ2-3
CDR3 DNA: TGTGCCAGCAGTGAATGGGTGCAAGGGATAGATACGCAGTATTTT
CDR3 protein: CASSEWVQGIDTQYF

clone size: few
D gene: -
V gene: TRBV27
CDR3 length: 14
J gene: TRBJ1-6
CDR3 DNA: TGTGCCAGCAGTCTCGGGAGGGTATACTCACCCCTCCACTTT
CDR3 protein: CASSLGRVYSPLHF

clone size: many
D gene: -
V gene: TRBV28
CDR3 length: 14
J gene: TRBJ1-2
CDR3 DNA: TGTGCCAGCAGTTTATGGGGGCGCCAAGGGGGCTACACCTTC
CDR3 protein: CASSLWGRQGGYTF

clone size: many
D gene: -
V gene: TRBV6-1
CDR3 length: 14
J gene: TRBJ1-5
CDR3 DNA: TGTGCCAGCAGGGACACCAATAGCAATCAGCCCCAGCATTTT
CDR3 protein: CASRDTNSNQPQHF

clone size: -
D gene: -
V gene: TRBV13
CDR3 length: 14
J gene: TRBJ2-2
CDR3 DNA: TGTGCCAGCGATCTAGTGGAGGGTACCGGGGAGCTGTTTTTT
CDR3 protein: CASDLVEGTGELFF

clone size: -
D gene: -
V gene: TRBV19
CDR3 length: 14
J gene: TRBJ1-3
CDR3 DNA: TGTGCCGTGGGGGAGCAAAACTCTGGAAACACCATATATTTT
CDR3 protein: CAVGEQNSGNTIYF

clone size: many
D gene: -
V gene: TRBV3-1
CDR3 length: 14
J gene: TRBJ1-3
CDR3 DNA: TGTGCCAGCAGCCAACTACAGAGGGGAAACACCATATATTTT
CDR3 protein: CASSQLQRGNTIYF

clone size: -
D gene: -
V gene: TRBV4-1
CDR3 length: 16
J gene: TRBJ2-1
CDR3 DNA: TGCGCCAGCAGCTCTAGACAGGCCTCATCCTACAATGAGCAGTTCTTC
CDR3 protein: CASSSRQASSYNEQFF

clone size: many
D gene: TRBD2
V gene: TRBV11-2
CDR3 length: 18
J gene: TRBJ2-3
CDR3 DNA: TGTGCCAGCGGGAACCCCCTTCGCGGGAGGGCCGGGGCAGATACGCAGTATTTT
CDR3 protein: CASGNPLRGRAGADTQYF

clone size: many
D gene: -
V gene: TRBV28
CDR3 length: 14
J gene: TRBJ1-2
CDR3 DNA: TGTGCCAGCAGTTTGAACCAGCCGATATATGGCTACACCTTC
CDR3 protein: CASSLNQPIYGYTF

clone size: -
D gene: -
V gene: TRBV7-3
CDR3 length: 13
J gene: TRBJ1-1
CDR3 DNA: TGTGCCAGCAGCCTGATAGGGGGGTCTGAAACTTTCTTT
CDR3 protein: CASSLIGGSETFF

clone size: -
D gene: -
V gene: TRBV20-1
CDR3 length: 12
J gene: TRBJ2-1
CDR3 DNA: TGCAGTCAGGGGGGAGTATACAATGAGCAGTTCTTC
CDR3 protein: CSQGGVYNEQFF